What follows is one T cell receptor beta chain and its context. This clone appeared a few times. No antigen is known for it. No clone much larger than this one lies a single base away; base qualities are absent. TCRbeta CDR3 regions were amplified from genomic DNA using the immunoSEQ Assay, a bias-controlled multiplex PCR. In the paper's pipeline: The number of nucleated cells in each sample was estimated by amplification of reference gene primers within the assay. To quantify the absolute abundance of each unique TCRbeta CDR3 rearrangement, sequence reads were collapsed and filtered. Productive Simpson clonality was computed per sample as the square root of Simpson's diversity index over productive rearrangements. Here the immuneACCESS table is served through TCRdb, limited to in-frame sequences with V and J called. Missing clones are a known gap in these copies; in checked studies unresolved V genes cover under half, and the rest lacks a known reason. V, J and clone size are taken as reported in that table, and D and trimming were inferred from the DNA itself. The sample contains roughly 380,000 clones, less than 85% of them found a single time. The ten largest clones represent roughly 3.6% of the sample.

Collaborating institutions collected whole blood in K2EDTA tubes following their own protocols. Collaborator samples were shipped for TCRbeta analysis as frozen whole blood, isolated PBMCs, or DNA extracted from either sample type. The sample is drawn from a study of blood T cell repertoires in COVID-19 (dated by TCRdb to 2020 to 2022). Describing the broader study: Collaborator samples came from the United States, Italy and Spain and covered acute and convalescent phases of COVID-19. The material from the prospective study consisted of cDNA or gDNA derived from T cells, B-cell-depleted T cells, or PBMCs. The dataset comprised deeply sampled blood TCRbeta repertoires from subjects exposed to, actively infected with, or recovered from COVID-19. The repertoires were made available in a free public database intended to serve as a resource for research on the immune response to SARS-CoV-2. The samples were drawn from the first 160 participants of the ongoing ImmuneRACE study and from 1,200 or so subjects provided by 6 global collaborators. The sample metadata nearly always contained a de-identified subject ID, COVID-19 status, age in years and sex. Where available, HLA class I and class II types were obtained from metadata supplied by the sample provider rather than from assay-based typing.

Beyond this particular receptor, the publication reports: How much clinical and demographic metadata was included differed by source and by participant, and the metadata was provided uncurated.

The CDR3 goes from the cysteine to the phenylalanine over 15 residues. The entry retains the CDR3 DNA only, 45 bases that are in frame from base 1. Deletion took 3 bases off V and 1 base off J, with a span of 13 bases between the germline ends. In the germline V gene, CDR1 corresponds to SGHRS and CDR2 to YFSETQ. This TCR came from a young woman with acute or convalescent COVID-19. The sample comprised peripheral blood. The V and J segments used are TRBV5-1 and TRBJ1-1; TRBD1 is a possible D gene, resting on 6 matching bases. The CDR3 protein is CASSSDRLQNTEAFF. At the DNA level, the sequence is TGCGCCAGCAGCTCGGACAGACTCCAGAACACTGAAGCTTTCTTT.